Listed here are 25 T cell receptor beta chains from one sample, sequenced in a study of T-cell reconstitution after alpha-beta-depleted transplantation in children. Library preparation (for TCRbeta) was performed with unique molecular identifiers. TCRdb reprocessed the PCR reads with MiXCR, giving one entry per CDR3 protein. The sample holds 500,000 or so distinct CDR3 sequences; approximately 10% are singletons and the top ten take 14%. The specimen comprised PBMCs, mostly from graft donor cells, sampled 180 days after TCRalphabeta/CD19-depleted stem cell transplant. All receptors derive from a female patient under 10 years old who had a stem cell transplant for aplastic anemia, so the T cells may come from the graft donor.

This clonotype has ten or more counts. DNA for the CDR3: TGCGCCAGCAGCTTGGCCAGACTAGCGGGAACCAATGAGCAGTTCTTC. Translated, it gives CASSLARLAGTNEQFF. V gene TRBV5-1 combines with J gene TRBJ2-1, with 11 nucleotides matching TRBD2. In germline, CDR1 is SGHRS, CDR2 YFSETQ. CDR3 length: 16 amino acids. V was clipped by 0 bases and J by 6 bases; unmatched bases: 5.

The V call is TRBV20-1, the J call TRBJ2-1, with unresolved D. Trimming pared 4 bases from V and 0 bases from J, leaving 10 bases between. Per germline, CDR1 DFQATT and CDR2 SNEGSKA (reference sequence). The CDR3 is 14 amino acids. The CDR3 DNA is TGCAGTGCTACGGACGGTAGCTCCTACAATGAGCAGTTCTTC. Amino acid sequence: CSATDGSSYNEQFF.

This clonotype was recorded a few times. The CDR3 coding sequence is TGTGCCACCAGGGACAGAAGCAATCAGCCCCAGCATTTT. Its translation: CATRDRSNQPQHF. The chain has TRBV6-1 and TRBJ1-5; the match to TRBD1 covers 7 bases. With 10 bases clipped from V and 1 base from J, the junction kept 4 bases outside the gene matches. Germline V lookup: CDR1 MNHNS, CDR2 SASEGT. This CDR3 is 13 amino acids long.

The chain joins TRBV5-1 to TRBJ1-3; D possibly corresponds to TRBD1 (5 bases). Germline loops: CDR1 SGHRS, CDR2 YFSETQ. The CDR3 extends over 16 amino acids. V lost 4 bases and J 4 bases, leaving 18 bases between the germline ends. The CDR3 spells CASSLAGTLPGNTIYF. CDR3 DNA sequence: TGCGCCAGCAGCCTAGCCGGGACCCTGCCCGGAAACACCATATATTTT. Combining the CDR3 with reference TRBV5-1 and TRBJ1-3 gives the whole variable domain KAGVTQTPRYLIKTRGQQVTLSCSPISGHRSVSWYQQTPGQGLQFLFEYFSETQRNKGNFPGRFSGRQFSNSRSEMNVSTLELGDSALYLCASSLAGTLPGNTIYFGEGSWLTVV.

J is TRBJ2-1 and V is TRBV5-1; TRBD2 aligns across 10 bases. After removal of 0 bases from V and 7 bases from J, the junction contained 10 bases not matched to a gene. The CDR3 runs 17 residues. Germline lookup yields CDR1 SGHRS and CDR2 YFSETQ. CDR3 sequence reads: CASSLVISSGSRNEQFF. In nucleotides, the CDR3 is TGCGCCAGCAGCTTGGTGATTTCTAGCGGGAGCCGTAATGAGCAGTTCTTC.

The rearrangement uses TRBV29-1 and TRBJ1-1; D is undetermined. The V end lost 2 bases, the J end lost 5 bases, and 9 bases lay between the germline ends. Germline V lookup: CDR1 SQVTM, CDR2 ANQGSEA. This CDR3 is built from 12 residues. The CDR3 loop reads CSVERGETEAFF. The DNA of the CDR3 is TGCAGCGTTGAACGGGGTGAGACTGAAGCTTTCTTT.

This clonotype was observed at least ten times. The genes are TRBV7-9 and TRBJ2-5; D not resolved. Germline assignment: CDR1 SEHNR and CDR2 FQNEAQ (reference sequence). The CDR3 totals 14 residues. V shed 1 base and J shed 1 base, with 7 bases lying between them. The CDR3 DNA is TGTGCCAGCAGCTTAGAGGGCAGCCAAGAGACCCAGTACTTC. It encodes CASSLEGSQETQYF. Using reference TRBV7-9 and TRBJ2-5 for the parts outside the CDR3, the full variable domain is DTGVSQNPRHKITKRGQNVTFRCDPISEHNRLYWYRQTLGQGPEFLTYFQNEAQLEKSRLLSDRFSAERPKGSFSTLEIQRTEQGDSAMYLCASSLEGSQETQYFGPGTRLLVL.

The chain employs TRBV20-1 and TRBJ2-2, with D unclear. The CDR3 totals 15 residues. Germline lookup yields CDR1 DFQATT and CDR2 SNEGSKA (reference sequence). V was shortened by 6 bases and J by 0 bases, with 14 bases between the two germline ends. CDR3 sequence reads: CSAHPGPANTGELFF. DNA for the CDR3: TGCAGTGCGCACCCCGGCCCCGCGAACACCGGGGAGCTGTTTTTT.

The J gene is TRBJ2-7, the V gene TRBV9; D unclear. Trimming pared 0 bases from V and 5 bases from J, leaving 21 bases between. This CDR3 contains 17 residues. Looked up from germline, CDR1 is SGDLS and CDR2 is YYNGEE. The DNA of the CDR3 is TGTGCCAGCAGCGTAGGATCCTGGCCACTCCCGCAGGACGAGCAGTACTTC. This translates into CASSVGSWPLPQDEQYF.

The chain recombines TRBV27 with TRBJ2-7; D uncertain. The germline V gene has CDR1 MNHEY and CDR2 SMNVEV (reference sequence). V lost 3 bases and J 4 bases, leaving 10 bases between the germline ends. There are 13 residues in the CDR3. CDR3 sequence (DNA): TGTGCCAGCAGTTTTTCCCCAGATTACGAGCAGTACGTC. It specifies CASSFSPDYEQYV.

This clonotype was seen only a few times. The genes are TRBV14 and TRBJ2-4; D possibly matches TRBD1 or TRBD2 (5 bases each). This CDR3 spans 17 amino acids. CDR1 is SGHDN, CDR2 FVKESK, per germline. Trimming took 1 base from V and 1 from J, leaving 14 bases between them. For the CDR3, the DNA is TGTGCCAGCAGCCAAGTGGGACCCTGGGGGGCCAAAAACATTCAGTACTTC. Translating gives CASSQVGPWGAKNIQYF.

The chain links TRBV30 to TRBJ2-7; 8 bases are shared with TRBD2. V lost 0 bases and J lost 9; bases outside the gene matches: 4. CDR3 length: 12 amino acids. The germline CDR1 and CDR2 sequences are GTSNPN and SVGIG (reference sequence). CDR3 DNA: TGTGCCTGGAGTGTACGCGGGGGGCGGCAGTACGTC. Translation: CAWSVRGGRQYV.

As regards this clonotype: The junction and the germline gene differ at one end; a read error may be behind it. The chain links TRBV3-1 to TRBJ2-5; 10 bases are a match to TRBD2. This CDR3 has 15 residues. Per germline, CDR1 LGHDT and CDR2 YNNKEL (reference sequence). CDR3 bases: TGTGCCAGCAGCCAAGATGGCCTAGCGGGAGAGGCCCAGTACTTC. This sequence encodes CASSQDGLAGEAQYF.

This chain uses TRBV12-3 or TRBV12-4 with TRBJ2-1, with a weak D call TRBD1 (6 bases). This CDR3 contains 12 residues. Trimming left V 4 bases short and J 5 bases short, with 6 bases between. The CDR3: CASSWTDNEQFF. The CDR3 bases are TGTGCCAGCAGTTGGACAGACAATGAGCAGTTCTTC.

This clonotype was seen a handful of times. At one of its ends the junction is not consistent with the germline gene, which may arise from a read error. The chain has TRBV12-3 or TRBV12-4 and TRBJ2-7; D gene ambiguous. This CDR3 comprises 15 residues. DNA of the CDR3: TGTGCCAGCAGTCCCCCCCCCTTAGCCTCCTTCGAGCAGTACTTC. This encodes CASSPPPLASFEQYF.

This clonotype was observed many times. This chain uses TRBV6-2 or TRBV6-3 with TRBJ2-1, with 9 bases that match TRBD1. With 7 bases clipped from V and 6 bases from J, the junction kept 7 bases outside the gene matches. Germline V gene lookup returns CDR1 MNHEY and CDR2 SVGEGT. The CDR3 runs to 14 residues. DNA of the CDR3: TGTGCCAGCACGGGACAGGGTGTTAGCAATGAGCAGTTCTTC. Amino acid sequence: CASTGQGVSNEQFF.

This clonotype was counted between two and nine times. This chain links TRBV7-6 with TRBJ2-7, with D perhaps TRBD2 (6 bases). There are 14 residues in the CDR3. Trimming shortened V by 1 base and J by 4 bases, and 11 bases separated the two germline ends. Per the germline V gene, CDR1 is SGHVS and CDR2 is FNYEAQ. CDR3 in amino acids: CASSLVSGDYEQYF. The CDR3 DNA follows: TGTGCCAGCAGCTTAGTCTCGGGGGATTACGAGCAGTACTTC.

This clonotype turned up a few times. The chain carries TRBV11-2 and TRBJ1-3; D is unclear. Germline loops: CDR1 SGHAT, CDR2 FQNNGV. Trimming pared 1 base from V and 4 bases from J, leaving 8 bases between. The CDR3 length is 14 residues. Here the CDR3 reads CASSLGGVGNTIYF. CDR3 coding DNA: TGTGCCAGCAGCTTAGGAGGCGTCGGAAACACCATATATTTT.

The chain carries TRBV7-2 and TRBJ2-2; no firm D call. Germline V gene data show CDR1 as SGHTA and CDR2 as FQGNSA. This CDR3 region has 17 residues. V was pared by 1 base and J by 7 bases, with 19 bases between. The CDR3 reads CASSLVVWKAGLGELFF. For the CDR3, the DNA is TGTGCCAGCAGCTTAGTTGTGTGGAAAGCTGGGCTCGGGGAGCTGTTTTTT.

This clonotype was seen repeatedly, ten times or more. CDR3 coding DNA: TGTGCCAGCAGCTTGTTTTCAGGGTTTAGCAATCAGCCCCAGCATTTT. Encoded protein: CASSLFSGFSNQPQHF. The chain joins TRBV5-6 to TRBJ1-5; D is possibly TRBD1 (5 bases). V gave up 1 base and J gave up 0 bases, with 11 bases separating them. Germline CDR1 and CDR2: SGHDT and YYEEEE. This CDR3 spans 16 amino acids.

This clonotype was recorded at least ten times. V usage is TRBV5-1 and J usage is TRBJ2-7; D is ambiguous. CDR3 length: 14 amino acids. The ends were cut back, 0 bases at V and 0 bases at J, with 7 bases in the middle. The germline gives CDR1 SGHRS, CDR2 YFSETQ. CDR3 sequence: CASSLVLSSYEQYF. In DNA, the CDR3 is TGCGCCAGCAGCTTGGTACTATCCTCCTACGAGCAGTACTTC.

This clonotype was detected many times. CDR3 in amino acids: CASSGVGGPGANVLTF. The DNA for the CDR3 is TGTGCCAGCAGCGGGGTGGGGGGACCTGGGGCCAACGTCCTGACTTTC. V usage is TRBV9 and J usage is TRBJ2-6, with a tentative D call TRBD2 (6 bases). The CDR3 consists of 16 residues. Germline V gene sequence: CDR1 SGDLS, CDR2 YYNGEE. Trimming took 3 bases from V and 2 from J, leaving 12 bases between them. The full variable domain, in which reference TRBV9 and TRBJ2-6 provide the parts outside the CDR3, is DSGVTQTPKHLITATGQRVTLRCSPRSGDLSVYWYQQSLDQGLQFLIQYYNGEERAKGNILERFSAQQFPDLHSELNLSSLELGDSALYFCASSGVGGPGANVLTFGAGSRLTVL.

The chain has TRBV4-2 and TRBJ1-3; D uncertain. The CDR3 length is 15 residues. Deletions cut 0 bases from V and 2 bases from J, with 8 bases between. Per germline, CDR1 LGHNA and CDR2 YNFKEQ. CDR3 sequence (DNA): TGTGCCAGCAGCCAAGACCTGGACCCTGGAAACACCATATATTTT. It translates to CASSQDLDPGNTIYF.

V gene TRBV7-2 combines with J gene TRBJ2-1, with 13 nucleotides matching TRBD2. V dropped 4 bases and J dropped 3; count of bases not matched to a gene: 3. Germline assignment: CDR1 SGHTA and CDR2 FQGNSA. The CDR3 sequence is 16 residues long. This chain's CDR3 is CASSSRLAGGYNEQFF. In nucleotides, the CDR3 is TGTGCCAGCAGCTCCCGACTAGCGGGAGGCTACAATGAGCAGTTCTTC.

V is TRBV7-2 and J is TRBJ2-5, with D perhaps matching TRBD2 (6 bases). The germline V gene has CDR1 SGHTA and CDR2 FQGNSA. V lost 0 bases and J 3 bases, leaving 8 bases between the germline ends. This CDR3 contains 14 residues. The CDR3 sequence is CASSLAWGEETQYF. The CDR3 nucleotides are TGTGCCAGCAGCTTAGCGTGGGGGGAAGAGACCCAGTACTTC.